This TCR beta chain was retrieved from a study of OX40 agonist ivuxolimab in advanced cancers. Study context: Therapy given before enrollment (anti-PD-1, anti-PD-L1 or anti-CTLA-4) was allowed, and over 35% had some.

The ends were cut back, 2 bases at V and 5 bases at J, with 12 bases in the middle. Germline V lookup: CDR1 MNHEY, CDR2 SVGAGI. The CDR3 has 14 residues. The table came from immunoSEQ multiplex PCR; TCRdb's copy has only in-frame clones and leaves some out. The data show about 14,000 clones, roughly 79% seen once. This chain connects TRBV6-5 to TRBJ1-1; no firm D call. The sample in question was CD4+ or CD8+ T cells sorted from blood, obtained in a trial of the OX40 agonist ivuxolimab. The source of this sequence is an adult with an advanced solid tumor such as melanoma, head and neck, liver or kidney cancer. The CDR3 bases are TGTGCCAGCAGTTACGCGAGGCTTCGGACTGAAGCTTTCTTT. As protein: CASSYARLRTEAFF.